This T cell receptor (beta chain) appears in the sequencing data of a study of blood T cell repertoires in COVID-19. Whole-study context: Spain, Italy and the United States supplied samples that represented acute and convalescent COVID-19.

Profiling relied on immunoSEQ multiplex PCR, and the TCRdb table lists in-frame clones only, not all of them. The table lists approximately 41,000 clones, about 85% of them singletons, with roughly 48% in the top ten. The germline V and J ends were trimmed by 5 bases and 9 bases, with 14 bases remaining between them. CDR1 SGHTA and CDR2 FQGTGA come from the germline V gene. This CDR3 is built from 14 residues. The TCR originated in a woman of 80 years or more with acute or convalescent COVID-19. Specimen: peripheral blood. The rearrangement links TRBV7-3 to TRBJ1-6, with D possibly matching TRBD1 (5 bases). CDR3 amino acids: CASSREGEGSPLHF. For the CDR3, the DNA is TGTGCCAGCAGCAGAGAAGGGGAGGGTTCACCCCTCCACTTT.